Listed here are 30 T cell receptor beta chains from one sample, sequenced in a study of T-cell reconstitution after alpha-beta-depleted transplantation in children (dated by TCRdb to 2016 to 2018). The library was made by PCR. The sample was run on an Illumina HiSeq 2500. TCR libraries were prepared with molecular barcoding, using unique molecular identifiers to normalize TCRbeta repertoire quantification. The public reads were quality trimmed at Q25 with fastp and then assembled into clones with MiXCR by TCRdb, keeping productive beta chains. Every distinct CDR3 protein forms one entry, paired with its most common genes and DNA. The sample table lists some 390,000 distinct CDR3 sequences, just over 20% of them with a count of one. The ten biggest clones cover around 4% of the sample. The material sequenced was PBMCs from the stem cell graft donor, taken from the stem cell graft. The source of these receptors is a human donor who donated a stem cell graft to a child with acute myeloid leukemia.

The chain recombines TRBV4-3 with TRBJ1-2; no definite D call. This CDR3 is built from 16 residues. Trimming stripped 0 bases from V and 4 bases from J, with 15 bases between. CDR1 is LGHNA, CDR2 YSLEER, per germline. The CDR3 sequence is CASSQEARRTIYGYTF. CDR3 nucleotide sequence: TGCGCCAGCAGCCAAGAGGCACGACGGACGATCTATGGCTACACCTTC.

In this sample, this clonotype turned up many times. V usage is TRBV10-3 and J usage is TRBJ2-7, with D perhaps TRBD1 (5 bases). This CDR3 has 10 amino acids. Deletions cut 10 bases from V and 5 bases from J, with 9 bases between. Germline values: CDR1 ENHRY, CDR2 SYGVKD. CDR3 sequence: CATQGDEQYF. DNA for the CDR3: TGTGCCACGCAGGGCGACGAGCAGTACTTC.

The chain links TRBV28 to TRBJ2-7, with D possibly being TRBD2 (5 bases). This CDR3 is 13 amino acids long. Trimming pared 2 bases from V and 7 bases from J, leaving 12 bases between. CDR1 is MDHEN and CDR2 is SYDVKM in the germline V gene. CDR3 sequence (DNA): TGTGCCAGCAGTTTACCCCCCGGCGGGGAGCAGTACTTC. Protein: CASSLPPGGEQYF.

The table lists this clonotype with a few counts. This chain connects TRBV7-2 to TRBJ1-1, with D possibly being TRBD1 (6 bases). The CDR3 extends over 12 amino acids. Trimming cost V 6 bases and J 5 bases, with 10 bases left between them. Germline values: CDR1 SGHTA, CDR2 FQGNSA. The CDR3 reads CASRRGETEAFF. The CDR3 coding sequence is TGTGCCAGCAGGAGGGGGGAGACTGAAGCTTTCTTT.

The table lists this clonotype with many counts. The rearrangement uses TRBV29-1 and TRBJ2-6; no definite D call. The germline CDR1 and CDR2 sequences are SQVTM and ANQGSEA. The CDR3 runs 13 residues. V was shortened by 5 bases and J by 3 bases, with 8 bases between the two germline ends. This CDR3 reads CSVQTSGANVLTF. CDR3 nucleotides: TGCAGCGTTCAGACAAGTGGGGCCAACGTCCTGACTTTC.

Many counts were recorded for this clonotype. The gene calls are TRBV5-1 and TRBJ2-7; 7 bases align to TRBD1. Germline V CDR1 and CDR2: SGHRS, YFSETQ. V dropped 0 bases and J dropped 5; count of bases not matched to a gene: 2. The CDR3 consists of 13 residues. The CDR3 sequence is CASSLADRNEQYF. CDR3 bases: TGCGCCAGCAGCTTGGCGGACAGGAACGAGCAGTACTTC.

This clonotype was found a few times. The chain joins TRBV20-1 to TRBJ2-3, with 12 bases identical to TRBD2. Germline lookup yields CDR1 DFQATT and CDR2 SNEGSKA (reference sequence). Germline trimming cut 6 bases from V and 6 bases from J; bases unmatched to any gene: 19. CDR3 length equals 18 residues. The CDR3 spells CSAHNTRRLAGVTDTQYF. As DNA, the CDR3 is TGCAGTGCCCACAACACCCGGAGACTAGCGGGAGTCACCGATACGCAGTATTTT.

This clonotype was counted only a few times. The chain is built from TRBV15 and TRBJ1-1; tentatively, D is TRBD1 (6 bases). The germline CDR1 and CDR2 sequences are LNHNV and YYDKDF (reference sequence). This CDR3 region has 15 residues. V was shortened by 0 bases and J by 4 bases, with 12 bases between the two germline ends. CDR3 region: CATSRDSRRGTEAFF. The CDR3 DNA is TGTGCCACCAGCAGAGATAGTCGCAGGGGCACTGAAGCTTTCTTT.

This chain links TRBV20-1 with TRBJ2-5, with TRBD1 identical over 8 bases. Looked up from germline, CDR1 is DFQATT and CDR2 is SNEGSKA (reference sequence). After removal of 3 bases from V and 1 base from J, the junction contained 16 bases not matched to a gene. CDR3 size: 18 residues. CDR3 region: CSASMTLPGQGFQETQYF. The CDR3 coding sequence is TGCAGTGCTAGTATGACCCTCCCAGGACAGGGTTTCCAAGAGACCCAGTACTTC.

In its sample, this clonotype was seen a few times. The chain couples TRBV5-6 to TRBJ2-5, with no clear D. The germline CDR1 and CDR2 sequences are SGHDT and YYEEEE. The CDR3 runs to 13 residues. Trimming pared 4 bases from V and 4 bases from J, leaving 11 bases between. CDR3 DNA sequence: TGTGCCAGCAGCCCTATTCTGGGAGAGACCCAGTACTTC. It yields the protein CASSPILGETQYF.

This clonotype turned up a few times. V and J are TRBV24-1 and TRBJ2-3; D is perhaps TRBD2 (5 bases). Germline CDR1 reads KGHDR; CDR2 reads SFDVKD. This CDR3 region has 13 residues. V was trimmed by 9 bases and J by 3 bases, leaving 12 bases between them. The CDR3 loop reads CATGGELTDTQYF. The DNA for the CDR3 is TGTGCCACCGGAGGAGAGTTGACAGATACGCAGTATTTT.

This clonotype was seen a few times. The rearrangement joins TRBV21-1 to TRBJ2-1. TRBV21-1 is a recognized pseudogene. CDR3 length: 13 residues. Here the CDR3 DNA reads TGTGCCAGCAGCAAAGACACCTACAATGAGCAGTTCTTC. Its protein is CASSKDTYNEQFF.

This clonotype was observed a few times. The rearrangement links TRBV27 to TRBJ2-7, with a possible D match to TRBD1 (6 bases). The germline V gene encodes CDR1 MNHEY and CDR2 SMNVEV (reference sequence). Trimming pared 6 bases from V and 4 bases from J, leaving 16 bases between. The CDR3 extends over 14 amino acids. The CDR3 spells CASRTNTGLYEQYF. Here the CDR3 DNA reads TGTGCCAGCAGGACAAACACAGGGTTATACGAGCAGTACTTC.

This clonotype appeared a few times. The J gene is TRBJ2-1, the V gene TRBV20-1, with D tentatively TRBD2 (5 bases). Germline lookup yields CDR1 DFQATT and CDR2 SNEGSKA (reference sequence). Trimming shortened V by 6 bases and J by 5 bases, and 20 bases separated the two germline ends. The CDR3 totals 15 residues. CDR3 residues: CSAPKQGGPDNEQFF. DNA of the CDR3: TGCAGTGCACCGAAGCAAGGCGGGCCCGACAATGAGCAGTTCTTC.

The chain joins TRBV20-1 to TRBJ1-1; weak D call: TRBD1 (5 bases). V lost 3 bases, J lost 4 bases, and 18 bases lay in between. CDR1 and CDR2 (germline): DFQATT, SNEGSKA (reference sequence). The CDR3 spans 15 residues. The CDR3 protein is CSARDTVWGGTEAFF. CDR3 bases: TGCAGTGCTAGGGACACGGTCTGGGGCGGCACTGAAGCTTTCTTT.

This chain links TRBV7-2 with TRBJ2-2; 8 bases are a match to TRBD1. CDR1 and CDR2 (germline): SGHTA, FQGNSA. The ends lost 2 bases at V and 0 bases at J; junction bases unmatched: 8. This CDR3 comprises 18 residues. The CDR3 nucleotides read TGTGCCAGCAGCTTATCGGCAGGGGGCGCCCCGAACACCGGGGAGCTGTTTTTT. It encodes CASSLSAGGAPNTGELFF.

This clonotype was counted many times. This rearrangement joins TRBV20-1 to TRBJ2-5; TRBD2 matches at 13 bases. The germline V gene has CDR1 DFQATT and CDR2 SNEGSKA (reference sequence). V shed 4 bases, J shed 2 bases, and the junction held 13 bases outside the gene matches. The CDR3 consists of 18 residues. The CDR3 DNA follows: TGCAGTGCTAACTGGGGGACTAGCGGGATTGGGGGGCAAGAGACCCAGTACTTC. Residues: CSANWGTSGIGGQETQYF.

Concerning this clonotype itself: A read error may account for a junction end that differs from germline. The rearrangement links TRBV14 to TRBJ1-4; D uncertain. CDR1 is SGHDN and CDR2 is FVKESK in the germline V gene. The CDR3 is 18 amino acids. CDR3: CASNQDFAGLATNEKLFF. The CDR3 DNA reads TGTGCCAGCAACCAAGATTTCGCAGGACTTGCAACTAATGAAAAACTGTTTTTT. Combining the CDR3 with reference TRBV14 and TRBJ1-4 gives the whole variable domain EAGVTQFPSHSVIEKGQTVTLRCDPISGHDNLYWYRRVMGKEIKFLLHFVKESKQDESGMPNNRFLAERTGGTYSTLKVQPAELEDSGVYFCASNQDFAGLATNEKLFFGSGTQLSVL.

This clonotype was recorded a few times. Here the CDR3 reads CSFTHNEQFF. As DNA, the CDR3 is TGCAGCTTTACCCACAATGAGCAGTTCTTC. This chain connects TRBV29-1 to TRBJ2-1; D remains ambiguous. The germline V gene encodes CDR1 SQVTM and CDR2 ANQGSEA. The CDR3 runs 10 residues. V dropped 8 bases and J dropped 5 bases, with 7 bases sitting between them.

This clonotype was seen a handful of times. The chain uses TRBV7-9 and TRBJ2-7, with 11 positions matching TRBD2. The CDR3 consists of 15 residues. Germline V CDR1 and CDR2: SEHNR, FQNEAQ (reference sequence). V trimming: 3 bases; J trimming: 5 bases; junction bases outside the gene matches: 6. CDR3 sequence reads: CASSLASGRSNEQYF. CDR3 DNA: TGTGCCAGCAGCTTGGCTAGCGGGAGGAGTAACGAGCAGTACTTC.

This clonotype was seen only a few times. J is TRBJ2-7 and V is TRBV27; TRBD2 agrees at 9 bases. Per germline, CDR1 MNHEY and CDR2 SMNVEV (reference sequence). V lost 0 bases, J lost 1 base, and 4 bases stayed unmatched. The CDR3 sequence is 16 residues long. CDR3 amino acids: CASSLSGLAGSYEQYF. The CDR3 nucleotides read TGTGCCAGCAGTTTATCGGGTCTAGCGGGGTCCTACGAGCAGTACTTC.

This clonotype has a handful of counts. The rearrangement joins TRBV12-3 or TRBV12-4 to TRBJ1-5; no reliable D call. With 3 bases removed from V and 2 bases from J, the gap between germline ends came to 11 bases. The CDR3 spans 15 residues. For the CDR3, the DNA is TGTGCCAGCAGTTTCGAGGTGACGGGCAATCAGCCCCAGCATTTT. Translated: CASSFEVTGNQPQHF.

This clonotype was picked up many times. Here the CDR3 reads CSVGGVAGFPSPNEQFF. The CDR3 nucleotides read TGCAGCGTTGGAGGGGTAGCGGGGTTCCCCTCCCCCAATGAGCAGTTCTTC. The rearrangement uses TRBV29-1 and TRBJ2-1, with 8 bases lining up with TRBD2. Germline V gene lookup returns CDR1 SQVTM and CDR2 ANQGSEA. The CDR3 extends over 17 amino acids. The V gene end was trimmed by 4 bases and the J gene end by 6 bases; junction bases not matched to a gene: 17.

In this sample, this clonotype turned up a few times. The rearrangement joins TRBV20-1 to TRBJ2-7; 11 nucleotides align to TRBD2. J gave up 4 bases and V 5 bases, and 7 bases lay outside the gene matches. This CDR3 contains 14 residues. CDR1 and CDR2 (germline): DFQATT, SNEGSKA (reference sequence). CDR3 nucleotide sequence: TGCAGTGCTGTCGGACTAGCGGGCACATACGAGCAGTACTTC. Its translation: CSAVGLAGTYEQYF.

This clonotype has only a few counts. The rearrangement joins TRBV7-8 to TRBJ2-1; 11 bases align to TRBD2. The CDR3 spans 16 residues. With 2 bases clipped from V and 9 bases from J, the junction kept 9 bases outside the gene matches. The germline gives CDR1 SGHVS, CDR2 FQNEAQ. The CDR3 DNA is TGTGCCAGCAGCTTAATAGCGACTAGCGGGGTACTTGAGCAGTTCTTC. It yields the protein CASSLIATSGVLEQFF.

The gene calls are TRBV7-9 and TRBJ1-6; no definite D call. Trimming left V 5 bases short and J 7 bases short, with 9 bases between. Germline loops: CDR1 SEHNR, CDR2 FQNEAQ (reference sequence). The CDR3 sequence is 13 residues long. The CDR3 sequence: CASSQTGNSPLHF. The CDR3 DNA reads TGTGCCAGCAGCCAGACGGGAAATTCACCCCTCCACTTT.

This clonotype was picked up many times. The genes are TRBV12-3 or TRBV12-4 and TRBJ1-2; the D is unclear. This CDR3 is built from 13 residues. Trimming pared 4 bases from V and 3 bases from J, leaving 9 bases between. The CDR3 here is CASSSSRDYGYTF. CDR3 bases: TGTGCCAGCAGTTCAAGTCGGGACTATGGCTACACCTTC.

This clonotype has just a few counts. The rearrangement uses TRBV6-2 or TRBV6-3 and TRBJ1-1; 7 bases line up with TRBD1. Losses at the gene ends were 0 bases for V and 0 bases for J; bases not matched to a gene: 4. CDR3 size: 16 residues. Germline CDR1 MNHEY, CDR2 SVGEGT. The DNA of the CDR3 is TGTGCCAGCAGTTACTCAGGACAGGCAATGAACACTGAAGCTTTCTTT. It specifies CASSYSGQAMNTEAFF.

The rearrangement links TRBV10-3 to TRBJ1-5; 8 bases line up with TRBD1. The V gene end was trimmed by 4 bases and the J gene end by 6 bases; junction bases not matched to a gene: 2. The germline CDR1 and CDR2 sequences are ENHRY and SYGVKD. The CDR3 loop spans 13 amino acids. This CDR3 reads CAISVDRAQPQHF. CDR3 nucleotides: TGTGCCATCAGTGTGGACAGGGCTCAGCCCCAGCATTTT.

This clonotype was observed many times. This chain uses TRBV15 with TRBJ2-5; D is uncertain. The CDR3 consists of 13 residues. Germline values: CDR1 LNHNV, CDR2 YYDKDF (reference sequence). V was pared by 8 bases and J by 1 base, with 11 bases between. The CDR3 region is CATQLNLQETQYF. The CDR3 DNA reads TGTGCCACCCAACTAAATCTCCAAGAGACCCAGTACTTC. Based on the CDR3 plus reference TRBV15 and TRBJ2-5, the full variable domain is DAMVIQNPRYQVTQFGKPVTLSCSQTLNHNVMYWYQQKSSQAPKLLFHYYDKDFNNEADTPDNFQSRRPNTSFCFLDIRSPGLGDTAMYLCATQLNLQETQYFGPGTRLLVL.